This TCR beta chain was retrieved from a study of identical twins. In TCRdb, the 5' RACE reads were re-called with MiXCR into one record per CDR3 protein. Of approximately 620,000 distinct CDR3 sequences listed, 8.5% to 9.5% are singletons. This CDR3 comprises 15 residues. From germline, CDR1 is SNHLY and CDR2 FYNNEI. J gave up 1 base and V 4 bases, and 4 bases lay outside the gene matches. This sample also appeared in a second study, on yellow fever vaccine responses in identical twins.

The source of this sequence is a woman under 30 in good health. Source material: PBMCs. The V call is TRBV2, the J call TRBJ2-1; 7 bases agree with TRBD1. The CDR3 loop reads CASSALQGSYNEQFF. CDR3 in DNA: TGTGCCAGCAGTGCGTTACAGGGGTCCTACAATGAGCAGTTCTTC.